These 24 T cell receptor beta chains were all obtained from the same sample, sequenced in a study of blood T cell repertoires in COVID-19. Using immunoSEQ multiplex PCR, the repertoire was profiled, and TCRdb retains in-frame clones only, with some absent. The repertoire holds 380,000 or so clones, with about 90% as singletons. The sequencing input was PBMCs or T cells enriched from blood (not recorded which). The receptors were gathered from a man aged 25-45 years who had recovered from COVID-19.

The chain combines TRBV5-1 with TRBJ2-1, with 7 bases aligning to TRBD1. CDR3 size: 15 residues. Germline CDR1 SGHRS, CDR2 YFSETQ. The junction had 10 bases not matched to a gene; V was cut back by 3 bases and J by 7 bases. The CDR3 DNA reads TGCGCCAGCAGCTCCAACCCCGGGACAGAGAATGAGCAGTTCTTC. Its translation is CASSSNPGTENEQFF.

The chain combines TRBV4-2 with TRBJ1-2, with D possibly TRBD1 on 6 matching bases. The length of the CDR3 is 16 residues. With 1 base removed from V and 4 bases from J, the gap between germline ends came to 16 bases. Per germline, CDR1 LGHNA and CDR2 YNFKEQ. CDR3 in amino acids: CASSQVNPRTAYGYTF. CDR3 nucleotide sequence: TGTGCCAGCAGCCAAGTGAATCCACGGACAGCCTATGGCTACACCTTC.

The chain links TRBV5-1 to TRBJ2-7, with D possibly TRBD1 on 5 matching bases. The germline V gene has CDR1 SGHRS and CDR2 YFSETQ. The CDR3 consists of 14 residues. Deletions cut 4 bases from V and 0 bases from J, with 11 bases between. The CDR3 protein is CASSPDTYSYEQYF. DNA of the CDR3: TGCGCCAGCAGCCCGGACACCTACTCCTACGAGCAGTACTTC.

J is TRBJ2-5 and V is TRBV5-1, with 7 bases fitting TRBD1. The germline CDR1 and CDR2 sequences are SGHRS and YFSETQ. Losses at the gene ends were 4 bases for V and 2 bases for J; bases not matched to a gene: 5. This CDR3 is 14 amino acids long. Written as DNA, the CDR3 is TGCGCCAGCAGCCACGGACAGGAGCAAGAGACCCAGTACTTC. Translated: CASSHGQEQETQYF.

The CDR3 DNA is TGTGCCAGCACCTCACTGACAGGGTCTTGGTATGGCTACACCTTC. Its translation: CASTSLTGSWYGYTF. The J gene is TRBJ1-2, the V gene TRBV11-2; TRBD1 matches at 7 bases. This CDR3 has 15 amino acids. V trimming: 7 bases; J trimming: 5 bases; junction bases outside the gene matches: 13. CDR1 and CDR2 (germline): SGHAT, FQNNGV.

This clone turned up a few times. The V call is TRBV19, the J call TRBJ1-2, with unresolved D. Germline assignment: CDR1 LNHDA and CDR2 SQIVND (reference sequence). The CDR3 consists of 11 residues. The V end was cut by 5 bases, the J end by 4 bases, with 5 bases between. The CDR3 region is CASSVSYGYTF. The CDR3 nucleotides read TGTGCCAGTAGTGTGAGCTATGGCTACACCTTC.

This clone was counted between two and nine times. The genes are TRBV4-2 and TRBJ1-4; no clear D. Germline assignment: CDR1 LGHNA and CDR2 YNFKEQ. The CDR3 spans 14 residues. V was shortened by 3 bases and J by 0 bases, with 5 bases between the two germline ends. CDR3 loop: CASSHGTTNEKLFF. The CDR3 DNA follows: TGTGCCAGCAGCCACGGGACAACTAATGAAAAACTGTTTTTT.

V is TRBV10-2 and J is TRBJ1-2; D ambiguous. The CDR3 sequence is 13 residues long. The V gene lost 0 bases and the J gene lost 6 bases, with 8 bases spanning the gap. Looked up from germline, CDR1 is WSHSY and CDR2 is SAAADI. The CDR3 nucleotides are TGCGCCAGCAGTGAGTCGACGGGAAATGGCTACACCTTC. The encoded protein is CASSESTGNGYTF.

This chain joins TRBV29-1 and TRBJ2-2, with 8 positions matching TRBD1. Germline CDR1 SQVTM, CDR2 ANQGSEA. The CDR3 runs 13 residues. Trimming removed 7 bases from V and 5 bases from J; junction bases left unmatched: 6. In DNA form, the CDR3 reads TGCAGCGCTCCCGGACAGGGTACCGGGGAGCTGTTTTTT. Translating it yields CSAPGQGTGELFF.

The genes are TRBV6-4 and TRBJ1-1; D gene uncertain. Trimming took 0 bases from V and 9 from J, leaving 8 bases between them. Germline V gene lookup returns CDR1 MRHNA and CDR2 SNTAGT. The CDR3 has 12 amino acids. Here the CDR3 DNA reads TGTGCCAGCAGTGACTCGAGAGGGAAAGCTTTCTTT. It yields the protein CASSDSRGKAFF.

Of note for this clone: The sample carries other DNA sequences with the same CDR3. The rearrangement uses TRBV20-1 and TRBJ1-2; D remains ambiguous. The CDR3 runs to 11 residues. Between the trimmed V and J ends, which lost 3 bases and 5 bases, there was a span of 7 bases. Germline V gives CDR1 DFQATT, CDR2 SNEGSKA (reference sequence). The CDR3 DNA follows: TGCAGTGCTAGGGCAGGTTATGGCTACACCTTC. Encoded protein: CSARAGYGYTF.

The CDR3 protein is CASSLIAGGPDTQYF. As DNA, the CDR3 is TGTGCCAGCAGCTTGATAGCGGGGGGGCCTGATACGCAGTATTTT. The V and J genes are TRBV5-6 and TRBJ2-3; 11 bases agree with TRBD2. Germline V gene lookup returns CDR1 SGHDT and CDR2 YYEEEE. V lost 1 base and J lost 6; bases outside the gene matches: 4. The CDR3 consists of 15 residues.

Notes on this clone: Because the CDR3's place on the DNA is in doubt, the DNA is left out and the CDR3 is given as listed by TCRdb. The CDR3 loop reads CASSRDIQMSQHF. The chain uses TRBV19 and TRBJ1-5; TRBD1 reflects the table's D call only, with no check against the DNA. The CDR3 adds up to 13 amino acids, both ends counted. CDR1 and CDR2 from the germline V gene are LNHDA and SQIVND (reference sequence).

The chain employs TRBV30 and TRBJ2-3; TRBD1 is a possible D gene (6 bases). This CDR3 has 14 residues. Germline V gene lookup returns CDR1 GTSNPN and CDR2 SVGIG (reference sequence). V lost 1 base to trimming and J lost 6 bases, with 14 bases between them. CDR3 protein: CAWSAGARVDTQYF. The CDR3 nucleotides read TGTGCCTGGAGTGCAGGGGCCAGGGTGGATACGCAGTATTTT.

The chain recombines TRBV4-1 with TRBJ1-2; 9 bases fit TRBD1. The CDR3 totals 16 residues. Germline assignment: CDR1 MGHRA and CDR2 YSYEKL. V was pared by 0 bases and J by 4 bases, with 6 bases of the junction left unmatched. The CDR3 DNA reads as TGCGCCAGCAGCCAAGATCACAGGGGGCCGGTCTATGGCTACACCTTC. As protein: CASSQDHRGPVYGYTF.

This rearrangement joins TRBV3-1 (or the pseudogene TRBV3-2) to TRBJ1-4, with D possibly matching TRBD1 (5 bases). The V end was cut by 4 bases, the J end by 2 bases, with 17 bases between. The CDR3 length is 17 residues. Germline V gene lookup returns CDR1 LGHDT and CDR2 YNNKEL (reference sequence). The CDR3 nucleotides read TGTGCCAGCAGCCTAAGGGGAGGGCCTTCGACTAATGAAAAACTGTTTTTT. This codes for CASSLRGGPSTNEKLFF.

The rearrangement uses TRBV7-2 and TRBJ1-5; 7 bases are shared with TRBD1. CDR1 is SGHTA and CDR2 is FQGNSA in the germline V gene. CDR3 length equals 14 residues. V was clipped by 6 bases and J by 3 bases; unmatched bases: 5. CDR3 loop: CASRMTGYNQPQHF. Written as DNA, the CDR3 is TGTGCCAGCAGGATGACAGGGTACAATCAGCCCCAGCATTTT. The full variable domain, completed using reference TRBV7-2 and TRBJ1-5, is GAGVSQSPSNKVTEKGKDVELRCDPISGHTALYWYRQSLGQGLEFLIYFQGNSAPDKSGLPSDRFSAERTGGSVSTLTIQRTQQEDSAVYLCASRMTGYNQPQHFGDGTRLSIL.

The CDR3 DNA follows: TGTGCCAGCAGTCCGGGACAGGGGCTGGGAAACACCATATATTTT. Translating gives CASSPGQGLGNTIYF. J is TRBJ1-3 and V is TRBV6-5; 10 bases line up with TRBD1. The CDR3 consists of 15 residues. The V gene end was trimmed by 5 bases and the J gene end by 4 bases; junction bases not matched to a gene: 5. CDR1 MNHEY and CDR2 SVGAGI come from the germline V gene.

With respect to this clone: An end of the junction differs from the germline gene, which may be a read error. The chain uses TRBV7-7 and TRBJ1-6; 8 bases fit TRBD1. The CDR3 has 15 amino acids. Germline CDR1 is SSHAT and CDR2 is FNYEAQ (reference sequence). CDR3 residues: CASSPGTGLNSPLHF. CDR3 nucleotide sequence: TGTGCTAGCAGCCCCGGGACAGGCCTCAATTCACCCCTCCACTTT.

The rearrangement uses TRBV7-9 and TRBJ2-7, with D perhaps matching TRBD1 (7 bases). The V gene's germline CDR1 is SEHNR and CDR2 FQNEAQ (reference sequence). Trimming cost V 2 bases and J 6 bases, with 11 bases left between them. This CDR3 region has 13 residues. As DNA, the CDR3 is TGTGCCAGCAGCTTATCAGGGGGAGGCGAGCAGTACTTC. Protein product: CASSLSGGGEQYF.

V is TRBV10-1 and J is TRBJ1-6, with D perhaps TRBD1 (5 bases). V gave up 4 bases and J gave up 8 bases, with 9 bases separating them. Germline V gene data show CDR1 as WNHNN and CDR2 as SYGVQD (reference sequence). The CDR3 totals 13 residues. CDR3 sequence reads: CASSAKGDSPLHF. As DNA, the CDR3 is TGCGCCAGCAGTGCAAAAGGGGATTCACCCCTCCACTTT.

V gene TRBV9 combines with J gene TRBJ2-1; TRBD2 aligns across 8 bases. The CDR3 consists of 16 residues. The trim removed 4 bases at V and 7 bases at J, leaving 13 bases unmatched. Germline CDR1 and CDR2: SGDLS and YYNGEE. CDR3 nucleotides: TGTGCCAGCAGCAGCCCGGGGACTAGTATTAAGAATGAGCAGTTCTTC. Residues: CASSSPGTSIKNEQFF.

The genes are TRBV6-5 and TRBJ1-1; D is ambiguous. The V end lost 9 bases, the J end lost 4 bases, and 18 bases lay between the germline ends. Germline CDR1 is MNHEY and CDR2 is SVGAGI. The CDR3 contains 14 residues. The CDR3 loop reads CASRNTLGGTEAFF. The DNA for the CDR3 is TGTGCCAGTCGAAATACCCTAGGTGGCACTGAAGCTTTCTTT.

The gene calls are TRBV3-1 (or the pseudogene TRBV3-2) and TRBJ2-4, with a weak D call TRBD2 (6 bases). The germline V and J ends were trimmed by 0 bases and 16 bases, with 16 bases remaining between them. Germline loops: CDR1 LGHDT, CDR2 YNNKEL (reference sequence). This CDR3 contains 13 residues. The CDR3 sequence: CASSQDSGHLPYF. Here the CDR3 DNA reads TGTGCCAGCAGCCAAGATAGCGGACACCTACCATACTTC.